Following are 3 T cell receptor beta chains from one sample sequenced in a study of neurological immune-mediated disorders. One entry per CDR3 protein results from TCRdb running MiXCR on the 5' RACE reads. The table lists 50,000 to 60,000 distinct CDR3 sequences, about 2.5% of them singletons. Sample: PBMCs. Receptors were obtained from a man between 50 and 59 years old with multiple sclerosis.

This clonotype was recorded at least ten times. The rearrangement links TRBV4-1 to TRBJ2-3; 9 bases agree with TRBD1. The CDR3 sequence is 14 residues long. Germline assignment: CDR1 MGHRA and CDR2 YSYEKL. J lost 3 bases, V lost 4 bases, and 2 bases had no gene match. The CDR3 loop reads CASSLGTGTDTQYF. The CDR3 bases are TGCGCCAGCAGCCTCGGGACAGGGACAGATACGCAGTATTTT.

This clonotype was counted ten times or more. This sequence joins TRBV20-1 and TRBJ2-1; D not certain. The germline V gene has CDR1 DFQATT and CDR2 SNEGSKA (reference sequence). The CDR3 contains 11 residues. V was shortened by 0 bases and J by 10 bases, with 7 bases between the two germline ends. CDR3 bases: TGCAGTGCTAGAGATCAGATAGAGCAGTTCTTC. Translated: CSARDQIEQFF.

This clonotype has just a few counts. V usage is TRBV7-9 and J usage is TRBJ2-7; D unresolved. V dropped 6 bases and J dropped 11 bases, with 14 bases sitting between them. The CDR3 is 11 residues long. Germline lookup yields CDR1 SEHNR and CDR2 FQNEAQ (reference sequence). The DNA of the CDR3 is TGTGCCAGCAGTCTAAACGGTGGGGAGTACTTC. Its protein is CASSLNGGEYF.